Sequencing of this T cell receptor (beta chain) was carried out in a study of control samples from healthy donors and cancer patients. Method: immunoSEQ multiplex PCR; TCRdb's copy keeps in-frame clones and lacks some. The repertoire holds about 190,000 clones, 90% to 95% seen once, with roughly 1.5% in the top ten. This clone has a single count. The CDR3 has 13 residues. Germline CDR1 is LNHDA and CDR2 is SQIVND (reference sequence). V was clipped by 11 bases and J by 0 bases, with 11 bases between them. The sample taken for sequencing was blood. The gene calls are TRBV19 and TRBJ2-1, with D perhaps TRBD2 (5 bases). The TCR originated in a man aged 18 to 30 in good health. The CDR3 is CASDRGSYNEQFF. For the CDR3, the DNA is TGTGCCTCGGATCGGGGCTCCTACAATGAGCAGTTCTTC.